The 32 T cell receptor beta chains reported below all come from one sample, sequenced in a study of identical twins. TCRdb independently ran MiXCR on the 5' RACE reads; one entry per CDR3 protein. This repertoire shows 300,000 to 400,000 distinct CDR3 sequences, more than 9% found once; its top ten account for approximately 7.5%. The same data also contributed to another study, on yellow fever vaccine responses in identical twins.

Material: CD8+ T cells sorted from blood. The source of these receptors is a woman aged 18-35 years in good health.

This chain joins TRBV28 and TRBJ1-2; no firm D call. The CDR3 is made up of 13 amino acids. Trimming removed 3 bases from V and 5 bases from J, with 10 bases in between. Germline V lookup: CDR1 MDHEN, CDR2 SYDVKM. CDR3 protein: CASSLSQRYGYTF. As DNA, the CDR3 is TGTGCCAGCAGTTTGAGCCAGCGTTATGGCTACACCTTC.

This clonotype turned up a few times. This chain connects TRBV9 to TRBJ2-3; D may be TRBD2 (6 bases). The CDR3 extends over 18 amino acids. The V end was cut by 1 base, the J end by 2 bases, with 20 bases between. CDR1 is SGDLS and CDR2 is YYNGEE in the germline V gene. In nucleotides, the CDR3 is TGTGCCAGCAGCGTACCGGCCGGGGAGAGGGAGGCCACAGATACGCAGTATTTT. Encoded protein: CASSVPAGEREATDTQYF.

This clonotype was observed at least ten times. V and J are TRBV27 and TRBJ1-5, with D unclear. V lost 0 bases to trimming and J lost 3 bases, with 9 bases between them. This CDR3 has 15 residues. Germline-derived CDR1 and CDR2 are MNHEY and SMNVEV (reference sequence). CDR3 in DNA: TGTGCCAGCAGTTTATCGGACGCCTTCAATCAGCCCCAGCATTTT. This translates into CASSLSDAFNQPQHF.

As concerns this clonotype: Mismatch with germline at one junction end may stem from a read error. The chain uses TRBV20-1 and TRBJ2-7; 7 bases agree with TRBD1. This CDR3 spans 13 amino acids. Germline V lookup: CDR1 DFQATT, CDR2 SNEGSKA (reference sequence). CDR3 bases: TGCAGTGCCATGGGACAGAGCTCCTACGAGCAGTGCTTC. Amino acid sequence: CSAMGQSSYEQCF.

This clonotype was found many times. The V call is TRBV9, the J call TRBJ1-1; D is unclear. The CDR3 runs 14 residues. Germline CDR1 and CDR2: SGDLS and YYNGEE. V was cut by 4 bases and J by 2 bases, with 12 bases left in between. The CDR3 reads CASSSKTENTEAFF. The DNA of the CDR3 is TGTGCCAGCAGCTCAAAGACGGAAAACACTGAAGCTTTCTTT.

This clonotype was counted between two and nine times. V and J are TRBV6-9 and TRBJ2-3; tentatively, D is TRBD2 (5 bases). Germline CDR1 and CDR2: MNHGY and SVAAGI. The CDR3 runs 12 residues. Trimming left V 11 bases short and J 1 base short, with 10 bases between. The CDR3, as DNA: TGTGCCGGATCCGGGGGCACAGATACGCAGTATTTT. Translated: CAGSGGTDTQYF.

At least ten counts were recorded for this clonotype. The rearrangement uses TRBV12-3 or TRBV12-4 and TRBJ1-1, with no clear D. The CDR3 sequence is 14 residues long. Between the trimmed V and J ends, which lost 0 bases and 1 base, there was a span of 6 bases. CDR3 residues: CASSLARANTEAFF. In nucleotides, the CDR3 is TGTGCCAGCAGTTTAGCGCGAGCGAACACTGAAGCTTTCTTT.

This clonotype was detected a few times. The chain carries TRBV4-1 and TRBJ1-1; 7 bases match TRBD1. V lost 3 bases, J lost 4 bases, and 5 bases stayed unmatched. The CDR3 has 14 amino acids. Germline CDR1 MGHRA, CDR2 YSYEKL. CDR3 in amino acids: CASSQTGMSTEAFF. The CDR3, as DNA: TGCGCCAGCAGCCAGACAGGGATGAGCACTGAAGCTTTCTTT.

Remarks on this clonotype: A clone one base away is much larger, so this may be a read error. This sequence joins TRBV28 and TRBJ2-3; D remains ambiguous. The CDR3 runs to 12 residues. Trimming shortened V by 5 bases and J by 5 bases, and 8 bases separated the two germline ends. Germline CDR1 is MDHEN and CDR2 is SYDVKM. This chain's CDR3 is CASSPYLDTQYF. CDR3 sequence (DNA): TGTGCCAGCAGTCCCTATTTAGATACGCAGTATTTT.

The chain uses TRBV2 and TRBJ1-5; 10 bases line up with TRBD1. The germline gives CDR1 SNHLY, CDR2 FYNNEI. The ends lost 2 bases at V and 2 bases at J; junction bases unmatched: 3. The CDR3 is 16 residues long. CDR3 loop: CASSEFGTGGNQPQHF. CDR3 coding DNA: TGTGCCAGCAGTGAATTCGGGACAGGGGGCAATCAGCCCCAGCATTTT. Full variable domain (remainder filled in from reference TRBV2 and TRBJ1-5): EPEVTQTPSHQVTQMGQEVILRCVPISNHLYFYWYRQILGQKVEFLVSFYNNEISEKSEIFDDQFSVERPDGSNFTLKIRSTKLEDSAMYFCASSEFGTGGNQPQHFGDGTRLSIL.

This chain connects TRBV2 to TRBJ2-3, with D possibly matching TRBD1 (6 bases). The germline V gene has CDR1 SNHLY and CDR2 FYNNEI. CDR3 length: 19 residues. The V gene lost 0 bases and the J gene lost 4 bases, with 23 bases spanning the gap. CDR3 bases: TGTGCCAGCAGTGAAGCGCTCCCCGGGACACCGGGCACCTCAGATACGCAGTATTTT. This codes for CASSEALPGTPGTSDTQYF.

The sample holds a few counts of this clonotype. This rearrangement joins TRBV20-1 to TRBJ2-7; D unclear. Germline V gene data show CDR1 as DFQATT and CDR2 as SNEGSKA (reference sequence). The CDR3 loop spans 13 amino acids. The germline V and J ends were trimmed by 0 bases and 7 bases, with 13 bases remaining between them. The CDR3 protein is CSARETRVWEQYF. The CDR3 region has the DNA TGCAGTGCTAGAGAAACCCGCGTCTGGGAGCAGTACTTC.

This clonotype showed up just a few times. The CDR3 reads CASSVFGSGEETQYF. The CDR3 DNA reads as TGTGCCAGCAGCGTATTTGGTAGCGGGGAAGAGACCCAGTACTTC. The chain carries TRBV9 and TRBJ2-5; 8 nucleotides agree with TRBD2. The CDR3 contains 15 residues. Germline V gene sequence: CDR1 SGDLS, CDR2 YYNGEE. After removal of 1 base from V and 3 bases from J, the junction contained 5 bases not matched to a gene. The whole variable domain, filled in from reference TRBV9 and TRBJ2-5, reads DSGVTQTPKHLITATGQRVTLRCSPRSGDLSVYWYQQSLDQGLQFLIQYYNGEERAKGNILERFSAQQFPDLHSELNLSSLELGDSALYFCASSVFGSGEETQYFGPGTRLLVL.

For the CDR3, the DNA is TGTGCCAGCACTGTGGGAGATGGTAACGCGAACTATGAGCAGTTCTTC. Translated: CASTVGDGNANYEQFF. The J gene is TRBJ2-1, the V gene TRBV9; perhaps TRBD2 as D (5 bases). The CDR3 consists of 16 residues. Per the germline V gene, CDR1 is SGDLS and CDR2 is YYNGEE. V lost 6 bases and J lost 8, with 24 bases in between.

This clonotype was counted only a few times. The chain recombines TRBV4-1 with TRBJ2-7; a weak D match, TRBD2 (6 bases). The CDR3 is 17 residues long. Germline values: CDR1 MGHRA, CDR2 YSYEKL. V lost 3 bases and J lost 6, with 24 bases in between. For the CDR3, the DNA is TGCGCCAGCAGCCACAGTCTTCGGGAGTCCTCTTACGCCGAGCAGTACTTC. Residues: CASSHSLRESSYAEQYF.

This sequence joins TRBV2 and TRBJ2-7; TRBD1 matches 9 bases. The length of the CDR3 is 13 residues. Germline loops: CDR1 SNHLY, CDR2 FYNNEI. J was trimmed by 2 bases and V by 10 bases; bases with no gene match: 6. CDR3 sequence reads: CAIVQGATYEQYV. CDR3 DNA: TGTGCCATCGTACAGGGGGCTACCTACGAGCAGTACGTC.

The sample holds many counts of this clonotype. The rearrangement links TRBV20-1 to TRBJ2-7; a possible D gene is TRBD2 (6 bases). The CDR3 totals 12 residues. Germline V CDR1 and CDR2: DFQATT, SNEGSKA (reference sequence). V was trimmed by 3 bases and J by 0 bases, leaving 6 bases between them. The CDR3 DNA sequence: TGCAGTGCTAGGGACTACTCCTACGAGCAGTACTTC. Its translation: CSARDYSYEQYF.

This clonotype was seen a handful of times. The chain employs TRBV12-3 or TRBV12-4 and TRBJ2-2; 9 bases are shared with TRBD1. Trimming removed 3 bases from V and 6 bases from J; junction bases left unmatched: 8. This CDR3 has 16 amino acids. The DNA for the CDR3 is TGTGCCAGCAGTTTTTCGACAGGGGGTAACGCCGGGGAGCTGTTTTTT. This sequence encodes CASSFSTGGNAGELFF.

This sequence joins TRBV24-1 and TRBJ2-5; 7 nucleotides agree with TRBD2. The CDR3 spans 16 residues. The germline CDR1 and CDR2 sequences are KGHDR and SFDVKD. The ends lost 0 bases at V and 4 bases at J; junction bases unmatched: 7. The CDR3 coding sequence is TGTGCCACCAGTGATTTGCAGGGAGGGGCAATAGAGACCCAGTACTTC. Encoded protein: CATSDLQGGAIETQYF.

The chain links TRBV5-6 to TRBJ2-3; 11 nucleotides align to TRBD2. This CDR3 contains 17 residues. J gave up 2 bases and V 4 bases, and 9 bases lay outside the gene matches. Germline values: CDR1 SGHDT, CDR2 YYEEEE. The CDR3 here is CASSPGLAELDTDTQYF. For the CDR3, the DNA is TGTGCCAGCAGCCCGGGACTAGCGGAACTCGACACAGATACGCAGTATTTT.

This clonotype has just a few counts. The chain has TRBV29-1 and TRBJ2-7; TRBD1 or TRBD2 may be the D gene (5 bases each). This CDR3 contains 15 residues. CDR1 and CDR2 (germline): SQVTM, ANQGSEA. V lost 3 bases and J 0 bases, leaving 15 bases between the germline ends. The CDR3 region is CSVDRGSESSYEQYF. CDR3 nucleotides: TGCAGCGTTGATCGGGGCAGCGAGAGCTCCTACGAGCAGTACTTC.

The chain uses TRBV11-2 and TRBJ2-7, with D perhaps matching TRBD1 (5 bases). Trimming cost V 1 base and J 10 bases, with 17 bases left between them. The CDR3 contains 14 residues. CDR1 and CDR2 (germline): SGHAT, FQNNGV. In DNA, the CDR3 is TGTGCCAGCAGCTTAGGGGCGGCAGGGTGGGTACAGTACGTC. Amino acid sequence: CASSLGAAGWVQYV.

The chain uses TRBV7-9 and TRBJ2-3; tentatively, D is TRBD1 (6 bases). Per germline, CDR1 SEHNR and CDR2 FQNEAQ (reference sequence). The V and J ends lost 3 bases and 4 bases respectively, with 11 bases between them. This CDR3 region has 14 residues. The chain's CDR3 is CASSFQGIPDTQYF. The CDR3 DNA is TGTGCCAGCAGCTTTCAGGGGATACCAGATACGCAGTATTTT.

CDR3 sequence (DNA): TGTGCTAGTGGTTTGGCCCAGGGCTATGGCTACACCTTC. Translating gives CASGLAQGYGYTF. V usage is TRBV12-5 and J usage is TRBJ1-2; weak D call: TRBD1 (5 bases). Between the trimmed V and J ends, which lost 1 base and 4 bases, there was a span of 7 bases. The CDR3 extends over 13 amino acids. Germline V lookup: CDR1 LGHNT, CDR2 FRNRAP.

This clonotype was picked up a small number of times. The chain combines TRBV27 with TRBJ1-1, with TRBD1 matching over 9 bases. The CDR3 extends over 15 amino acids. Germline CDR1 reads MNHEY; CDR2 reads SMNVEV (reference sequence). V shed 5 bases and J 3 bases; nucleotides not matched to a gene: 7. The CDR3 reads CASSVDRGGDTEAFF. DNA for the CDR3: TGTGCCAGCAGTGTGGACAGGGGAGGAGACACTGAAGCTTTCTTT.

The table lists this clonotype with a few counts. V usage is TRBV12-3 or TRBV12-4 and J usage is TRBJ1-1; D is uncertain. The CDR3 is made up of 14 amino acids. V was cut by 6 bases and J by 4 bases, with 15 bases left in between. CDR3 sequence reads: CASRPEHPGTEAFF. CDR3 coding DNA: TGTGCCAGCAGGCCCGAACATCCAGGCACTGAAGCTTTCTTT.

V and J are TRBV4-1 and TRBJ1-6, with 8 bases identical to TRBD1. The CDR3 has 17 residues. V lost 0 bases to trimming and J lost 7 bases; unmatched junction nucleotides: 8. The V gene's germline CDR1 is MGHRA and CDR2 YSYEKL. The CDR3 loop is CASSQDLDREENSPLHF. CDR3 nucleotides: TGCGCCAGCAGCCAAGATTTGGACAGGGAAGAAAATTCACCCCTCCACTTT.

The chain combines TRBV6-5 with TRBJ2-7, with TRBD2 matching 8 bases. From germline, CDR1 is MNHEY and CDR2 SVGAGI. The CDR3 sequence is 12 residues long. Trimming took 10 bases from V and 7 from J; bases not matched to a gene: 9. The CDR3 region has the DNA TGTGCCAAACGGGAGGGGATGAGGGAGCAGTACTTC. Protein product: CAKREGMREQYF.

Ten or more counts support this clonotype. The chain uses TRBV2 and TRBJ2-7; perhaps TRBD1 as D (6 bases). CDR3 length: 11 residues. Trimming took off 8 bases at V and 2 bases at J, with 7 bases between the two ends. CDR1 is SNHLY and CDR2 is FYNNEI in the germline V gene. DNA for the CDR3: TGTGCCAGCCAGGGGACCTACGAGCAGTACTTC. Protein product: CASQGTYEQYF.

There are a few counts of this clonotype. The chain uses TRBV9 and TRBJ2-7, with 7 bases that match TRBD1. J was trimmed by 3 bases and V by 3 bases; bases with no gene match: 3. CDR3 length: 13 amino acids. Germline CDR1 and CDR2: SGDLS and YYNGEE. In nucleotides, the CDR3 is TGTGCCAGCAGCGGAGGGACAGACTACGAGCAGTACTTC. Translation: CASSGGTDYEQYF.

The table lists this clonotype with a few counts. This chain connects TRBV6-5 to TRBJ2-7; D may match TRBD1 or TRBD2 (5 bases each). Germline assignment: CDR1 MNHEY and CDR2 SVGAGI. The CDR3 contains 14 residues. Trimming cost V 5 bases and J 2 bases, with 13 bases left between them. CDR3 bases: TGTGCCAGCAGTAACCGGGACGAGGCCTACGAGCAGTACTTC. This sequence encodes CASSNRDEAYEQYF.

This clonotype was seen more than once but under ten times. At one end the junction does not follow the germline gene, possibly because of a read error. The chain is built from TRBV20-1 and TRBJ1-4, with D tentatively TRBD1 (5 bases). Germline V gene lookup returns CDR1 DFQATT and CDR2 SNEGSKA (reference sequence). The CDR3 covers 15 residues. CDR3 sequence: CSARDQQATNEKLFF. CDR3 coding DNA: TGCAGTGCCAGAGACCAACAGGCAACTAATGAAAAACTGTTTTTT.